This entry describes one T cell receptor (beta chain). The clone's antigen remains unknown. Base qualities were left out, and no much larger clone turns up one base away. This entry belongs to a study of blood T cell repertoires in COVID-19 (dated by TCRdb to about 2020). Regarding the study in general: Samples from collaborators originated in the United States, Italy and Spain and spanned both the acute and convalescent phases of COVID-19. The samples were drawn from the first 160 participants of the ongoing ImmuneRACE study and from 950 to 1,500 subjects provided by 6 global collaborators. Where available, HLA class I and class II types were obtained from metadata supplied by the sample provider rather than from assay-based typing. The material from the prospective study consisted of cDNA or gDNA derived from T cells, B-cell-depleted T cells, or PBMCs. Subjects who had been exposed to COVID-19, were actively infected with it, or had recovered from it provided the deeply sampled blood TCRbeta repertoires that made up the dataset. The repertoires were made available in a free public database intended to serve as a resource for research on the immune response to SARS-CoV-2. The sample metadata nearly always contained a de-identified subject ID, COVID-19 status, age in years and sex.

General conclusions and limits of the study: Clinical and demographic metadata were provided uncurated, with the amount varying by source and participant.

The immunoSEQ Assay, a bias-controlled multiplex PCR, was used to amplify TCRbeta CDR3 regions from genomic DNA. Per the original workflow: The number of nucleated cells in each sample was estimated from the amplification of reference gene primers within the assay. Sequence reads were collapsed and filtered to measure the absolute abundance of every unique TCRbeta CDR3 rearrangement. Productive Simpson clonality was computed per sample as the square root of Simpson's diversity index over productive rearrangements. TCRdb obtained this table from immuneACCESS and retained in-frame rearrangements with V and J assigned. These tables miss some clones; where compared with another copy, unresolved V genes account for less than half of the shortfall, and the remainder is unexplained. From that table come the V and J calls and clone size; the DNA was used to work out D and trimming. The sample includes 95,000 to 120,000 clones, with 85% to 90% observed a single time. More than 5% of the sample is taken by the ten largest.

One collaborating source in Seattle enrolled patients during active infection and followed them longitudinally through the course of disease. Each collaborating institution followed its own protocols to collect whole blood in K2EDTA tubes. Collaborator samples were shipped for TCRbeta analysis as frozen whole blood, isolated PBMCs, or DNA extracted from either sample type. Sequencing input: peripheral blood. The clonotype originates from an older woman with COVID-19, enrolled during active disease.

In nucleotide form, the sequence is TGTGCCAGCAGCCCGACATGGACTAGCGGTACGTCTCAAGAGACCCAGTACTTC. This sequence encodes CASSPTWTSGTSQETQYF. The chain couples TRBV7-9 to TRBJ2-5, and 10 junctional nucleotides match TRBD2. The CDR3 spans 18 residues, from the cysteine through the phenylalanine. Just the 54-base CDR3 DNA is kept, in frame starting at base 1. The germline V end is reduced by 5 bases and the J end by 2 bases; junction bases left unmatched: 14. From the germline V gene (reference sequence), CDR1 is SEHNR and CDR2 is FQNEAQ.